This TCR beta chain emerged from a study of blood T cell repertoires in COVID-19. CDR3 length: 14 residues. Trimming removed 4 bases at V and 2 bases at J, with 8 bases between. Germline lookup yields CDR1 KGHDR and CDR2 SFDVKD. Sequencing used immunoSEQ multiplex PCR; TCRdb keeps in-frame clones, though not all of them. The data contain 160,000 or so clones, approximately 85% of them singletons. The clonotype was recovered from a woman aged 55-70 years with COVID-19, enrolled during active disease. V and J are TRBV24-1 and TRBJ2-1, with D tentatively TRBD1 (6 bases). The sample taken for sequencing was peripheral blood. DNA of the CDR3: TGTGCCACCAGTGAAGAGGGGGCCTACAATGAGCAGTTCTTC. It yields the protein CATSEEGAYNEQFF.